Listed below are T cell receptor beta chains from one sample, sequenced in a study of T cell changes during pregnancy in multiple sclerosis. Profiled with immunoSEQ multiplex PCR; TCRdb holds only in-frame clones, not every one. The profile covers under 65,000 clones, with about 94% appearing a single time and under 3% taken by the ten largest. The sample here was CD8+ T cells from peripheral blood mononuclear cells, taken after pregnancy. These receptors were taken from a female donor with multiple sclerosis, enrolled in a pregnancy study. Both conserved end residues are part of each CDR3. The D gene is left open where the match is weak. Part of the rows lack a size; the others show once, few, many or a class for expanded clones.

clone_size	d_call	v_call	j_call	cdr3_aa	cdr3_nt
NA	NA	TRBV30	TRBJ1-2	CAWSVLDRSGGYTF	TGTGCCTGGAGTGTACTCGATCGAAGTGGTGGCTACACCTTC
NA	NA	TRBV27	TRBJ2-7	CASSLTFRGTSEQYF	TGTGCCAGCAGTTTAACGTTCCGGGGGACCAGCGAGCAGTACTTC
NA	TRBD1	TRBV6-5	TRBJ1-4	CASKGTGNEKLFF	TGTGCCTCCAAAGGGACAGGCAATGAAAAACTGTTTTTT
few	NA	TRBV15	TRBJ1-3	CATQPESSGNTIYF	TGTGCCACCCAACCCGAGTCCTCTGGAAACACCATATATTTT
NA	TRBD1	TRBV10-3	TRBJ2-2	CAISEGDRVGLNTGELFF	TGTGCCATCAGTGAGGGGGACAGGGTAGGGTTGAACACCGGGGAGCTGTTTTTT
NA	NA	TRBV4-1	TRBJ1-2	CASSQDEGVKGYTF	TGCGCCAGCAGCCAAGATGAGGGAGTCAAGGGCTACACCTTC
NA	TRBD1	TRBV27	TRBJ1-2	CASADRAYGYTF	TGTGCCAGCGCAGACAGGGCCTATGGCTACACCTTC
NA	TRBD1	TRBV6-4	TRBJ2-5	CASSASGQGAETQYF	TGTGCCAGCAGTGCCTCGGGACAGGGGGCAGAGACCCAGTACTTC
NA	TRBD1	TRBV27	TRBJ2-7	CASSPQGFYEQYF	TGTGCCAGCAGTCCACAGGGGTTCTACGAGCAGTACTTC
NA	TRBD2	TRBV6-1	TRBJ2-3	CASSAIAGSSTDTQYF	TGTGCCAGCAGTGCGATAGCGGGGTCAAGCACAGATACGCAGTATTTT
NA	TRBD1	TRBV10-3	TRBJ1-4	CAIRPGTESTNEKLFF	TGTGCCATCCGACCCGGGACAGAGTCAACTAATGAAAAACTGTTTTTT
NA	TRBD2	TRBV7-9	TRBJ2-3	CASSLPGTRGTDTQYF	TGTGCCAGCAGCCTCCCCGGGACTAGGGGCACAGATACGCAGTATTTT
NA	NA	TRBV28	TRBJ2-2	CASSLSGNTGELFF	TGTGCCAGCAGTTTATCGGGGAACACCGGGGAGCTGTTTTTT
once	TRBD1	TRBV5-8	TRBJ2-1	CASSSGTVNPYNEQFF	TGTGCCAGCAGCTCCGGGACAGTCAATCCCTACAATGAGCAGTTCTTC
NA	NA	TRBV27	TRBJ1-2	CASSLGGSPYGYTF	TGTGCCAGCAGTTTAGGAGGCAGCCCCTATGGCTACACCTTC
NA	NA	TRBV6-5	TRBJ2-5	CASGREVEETQYF	TGTGCCAGCGGCAGGGAGGTTGAGGAGACCCAGTACTTC
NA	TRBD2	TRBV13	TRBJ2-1	CASSAREDGYNEQFF	TGTGCCAGCAGCGCACGGGAGGACGGCTACAATGAGCAGTTCTTC
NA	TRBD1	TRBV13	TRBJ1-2	CASSLEMEQGAAGYTF	TGTGCCAGCAGCTTGGAAATGGAACAGGGGGCTGCGGGCTACACCTTC
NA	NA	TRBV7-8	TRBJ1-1	CASSFNGEVNTEAFF	TGTGCCAGCAGCTTTAACGGAGAAGTTAACACTGAAGCTTTCTTT
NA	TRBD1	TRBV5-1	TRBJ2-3	CASSAEAMTGPLRDTQYF	TGCGCCAGCAGCGCGGAAGCCATGACAGGGCCCCTGAGGGATACGCAGTATTTT
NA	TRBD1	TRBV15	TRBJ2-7	CATSRGTGDYEQYF	TGTGCCACCAGCAGGGGGACAGGGGACTACGAGCAGTACTTC
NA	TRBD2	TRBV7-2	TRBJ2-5	CAVTRAGEETQYF	TGTGCAGTGACCCGAGCGGGGGAAGAGACCCAGTACTTC
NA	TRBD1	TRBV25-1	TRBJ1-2	CASSEYLEGAPYGYTF	TGTGCCAGCAGTGAATACCTGGAGGGGGCGCCTTATGGCTACACCTTC
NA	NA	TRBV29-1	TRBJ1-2	CSVEYTGLKGYGYTF	TGCAGCGTTGAGTACACGGGTTTAAAGGGGTATGGCTACACCTTC
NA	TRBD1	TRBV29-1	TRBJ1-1	CSGRQGAAEAFF	TGCAGCGGGCGACAGGGGGCGGCTGAAGCTTTCTTT
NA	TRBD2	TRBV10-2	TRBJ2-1	CASSRLAGGTNNEQFF	TGCGCCAGCAGCCGCTTAGCGGGAGGTACGAACAATGAGCAGTTCTTC
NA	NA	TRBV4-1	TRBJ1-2	CASSQQGNYGYTF	TGCGCCAGCAGCCAGCAGGGAAACTATGGCTACACCTTC
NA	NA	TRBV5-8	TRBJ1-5	CASSAPQGSNQPQHF	TGTGCCAGCAGCGCCCCACAGGGAAGCAATCAGCCCCAGCATTTT
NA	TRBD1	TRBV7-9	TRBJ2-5	CASSLADRGALETQYF	TGTGCCAGCAGCTTAGCCGACAGGGGAGCCCTAGAGACCCAGTACTTC
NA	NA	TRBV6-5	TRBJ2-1	CASSRDSSYNEQFF	TGTGCCAGCAGCCGGGACTCGTCCTACAATGAGCAGTTCTTC
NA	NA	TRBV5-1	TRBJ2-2	CASSQPQAGRMINTGELFF	TGCGCCAGCAGCCAGCCCCAAGCGGGCCGGATGATCAACACCGGGGAGCTGTTTTTT
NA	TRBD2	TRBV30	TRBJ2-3	CAWELAGAVTDTQYF	TGTGCCTGGGAACTAGCGGGAGCTGTTACAGATACGCAGTATTTT
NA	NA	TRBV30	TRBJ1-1	CAWDGGLKTEAFF	TGTGCCTGGGACGGGGGTCTTAAAACTGAAGCTTTCTTT
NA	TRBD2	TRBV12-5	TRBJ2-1	CASWGLVGLYNEQFF	TGTGCTAGTTGGGGACTAGTAGGGCTTTACAATGAGCAGTTCTTC
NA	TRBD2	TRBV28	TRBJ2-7	CASSKKYALLAGDYEQYF	TGTGCCAGCAGTAAAAAATACGCCCTTTTAGCGGGGGACTACGAGCAGTACTTC
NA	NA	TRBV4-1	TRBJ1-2	CASSQIELSPYYGYTF	TGCGCCAGCAGCCAAATTGAGTTGTCACCGTACTATGGCTACACCTTC
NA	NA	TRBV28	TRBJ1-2	CASSGLGGNYGYTF	TGTGCCAGCAGTGGTCTGGGGGGAAACTATGGCTACACCTTC
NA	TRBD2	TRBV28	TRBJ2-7	CASSPGGADEQYF	TGTGCCAGCAGCCCCGGGGGGGCTGACGAGCAGTACTTC
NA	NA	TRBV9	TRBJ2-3	CASSVYGVAGDTQYF	TGTGCCAGCAGCGTATACGGGGTCGCCGGAGATACGCAGTATTTT
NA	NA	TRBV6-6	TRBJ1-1	CASRFWAYTEAFF	TGTGCCAGCCGATTTTGGGCGTACACTGAAGCTTTCTTT
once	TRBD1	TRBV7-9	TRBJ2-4	CASSLATGLFAKNIQYF	TGTGCCAGCAGCTTAGCGACAGGGTTATTTGCCAAAAACATTCAGTACTTC
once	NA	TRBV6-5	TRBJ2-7	CASSSIGSGEQYF	TGTGCCAGCAGTTCCATCGGGTCGGGGGAGCAGTACTTC